This TCR beta chain was sequenced for a study of blood T cells in healthy people across ages. General observations from the study: There were more naive CD4+ cells and higher diversity in long-lived donors than in aged donors.

In terms of origin and age, donors were healthy Caucasian individuals from Russia aged about 6 to 90. Isolation yielded PBMCs, at least 6.5 million per sample, in every case. Total RNA extraction produced at least 5 micrograms (per sample) for the study. The CDR3 has 18 amino acids. J lost 0 bases, V lost 5 bases, and 12 bases had no gene match. Germline V gives CDR1 SGHVS, CDR2 FQNEAQ. For the second PCR, which ran for about 6 to 12 cycles, a sample-barcoded 5' primer and a J-beta primer mix were used. TCRdb independently ran MiXCR on the 5' RACE reads; one entry per CDR3 protein. The sample records 980,000 or so distinct CDR3 sequences, roughly 52% being singletons. For this clonotype: Its antigen is not identified.

This rearrangement joins TRBV7-8 to TRBJ2-4, with 8 bases aligning to TRBD1. The sample was blood. The origin of this receptor is a man under 40 in good health. The CDR3 DNA sequence: TGTGCCAGCAGCCCAGACGGTCAGGGGGCTCTAGCCAAAAACATTCAGTACTTC. Protein product: CASSPDGQGALAKNIQYF. Based on the CDR3 plus reference TRBV7-8 and TRBJ2-4, the full variable domain is GAGVSQSPRYKVAKRGQDVALRCDPISGHVSLFWYQQALGQGPEFLTYFQNEAQLDKSGLPSDRFFAERPEGSVSTLKIQRTQQEDSAVYLCASSPDGQGALAKNIQYFGAGTRLSVL.